Listed below are T cell receptor beta chains from one sample, sequenced in a study of cytomegalovirus exposure and HLA in healthy donors. Produced via immunoSEQ multiplex PCR; TCRdb's table is partial and in-frame only. Seen here are some 140,000 clones, approximately 80% observed once, and the top ten hold more than 0.9%. The sequencing sample was made of PBMCs. Source of these receptors: a male donor in good health and CMV-seropositive. Each CDR3 is given with its conserved first and last residue. The D gene is left open where the match is weak. Where a row states a size, it is once, few, many or the class of an expanded clone; other rows omit it.

>TRBJ1-5|TRBV19|NA|TRBD1
CASSSQGDQPQHF
TGTGCCAGTAGTTCACAGGGGGATCAGCCCCAGCATTTT
>TRBJ2-5|TRBV19|NA|NA
CASSIGPYQETQYF
TGTGCCAGTAGTATTGGGCCGTACCAAGAGACCCAGTACTTC
>TRBJ1-6|TRBV2|NA|NA
CASSDGGLDSPLHF
TGTGCCAGCAGTGATGGCGGGCTAGATTCACCCCTCCACTTT
>TRBJ2-1|TRBV9|NA|TRBD2
CASSVDGRAYNEQFF
TGTGCCAGCAGCGTAGACGGGAGGGCCTACAATGAGCAGTTCTTC
>TRBJ1-2|TRBV28|NA|TRBD1
CASSPGQGGGYTF
TGTGCCAGCAGTCCGGGACAGGGTGGGGGCTACACCTTC
>TRBJ2-7|TRBV18|NA|TRBD2
CASSPLGLAGVYEQYF
TGTGCCAGCTCACCCTTGGGACTAGCTGGCGTTTACGAGCAGTACTTC
>TRBJ2-3|TRBV29-1|NA|TRBD1
CSVARGQSTDTQYF
TGCAGCGTTGCTAGGGGGCAAAGCACAGATACGCAGTATTTT
>TRBJ1-4|TRBV5-5|NA|NA
CASRPTGFHEKLFF
TGTGCCAGCAGGCCGACAGGTTTTCATGAAAAACTGTTTTTT
>TRBJ2-7|TRBV7-9|NA|NA
CASSFSLYEQYF
TGTGCCAGCAGCTTCTCCCTTTACGAGCAGTACTTC
>TRBJ2-6|TRBV4-2|NA|NA
CASSQDASSGANVLTF
TGTGCCAGCAGCCAAGATGCGAGCTCTGGGGCCAACGTCCTGACTTTC
>TRBJ2-1|TRBV7-6|NA|TRBD2
CASSSDGTSGREPDYNEQFF
TGTGCCAGCAGCTCCGACGGGACTAGCGGGAGAGAGCCCGATTACAATGAGCAGTTCTTC
>TRBJ2-7|TRBV5-8|NA|NA
CASSLVGVAYEQYF
TGTGCCAGCAGCTTGGTCGGGGTCGCCTACGAGCAGTACTTC
>TRBJ2-5|TRBV7-3|NA|TRBD1
CASSMTGGETQYF
TGTGCCAGCAGCATGACAGGGGGAGAGACCCAGTACTTC
>TRBJ1-2|TRBV19|NA|TRBD1
CASSTARTGWNGYTF
TGTGCCAGTAGTACCGCCAGGACAGGGTGGAATGGCTACACCTTC
>TRBJ1-3|TRBV10-3|few|NA
CAISGGPGVQEATIYF
TGTGCCATCAGTGGAGGACCGGGGGTACAGGAGGCCACCATATATTTT
>TRBJ2-7|TRBV5-4|NA|NA
CASSPGGSRYEQYF
TGTGCCAGCAGCCCTGGGGGGAGTAGGTACGAGCAGTACTTC
>TRBJ1-2|TRBV27|NA|NA
CASSLSGAYGYTF
TGTGCCAGCAGTTTATCTGGAGCCTATGGCTACACCTTC
>TRBJ1-1|TRBV7-8|NA|TRBD1
CASSSVTGVGTEAFF
TGTGCCAGCAGCTCAGTAACAGGGGTGGGGACTGAAGCTTTCTTT
>TRBJ1-5|TRBV7-9|once|TRBD1
CSSSFALRGRGNQPQHF
TGTTCCAGCAGCTTCGCCCTGAGGGGGCGCGGCAATCAGCCCCAGCATTTT
>TRBJ1-1|TRBV27|few|TRBD1
CASSLSGGMNTEAFF
TGTGCCAGCAGTTTATCAGGGGGCATGAACACTGAAGCTTTCTTT
>TRBJ1-6|TRBV12-5|NA|NA
CASGTLPRMGEGPLHF
TGTGCTAGTGGTACCCTTCCCCGAATGGGGGAGGGACCCCTCCACTTT
>TRBJ2-3|TRBV5-1|NA|TRBD1
CASSAGQGEATDTQYF
TGCGCCAGCAGCGCCGGACAGGGGGAAGCCACAGATACGCAGTATTTT
>TRBJ2-2|TRBV7-7|NA|NA
CASSLAAGTANTGELFF
TGTGCTAGCAGCTTAGCGGCCGGGACAGCGAACACCGGGGAGCTGTTTTTT
>TRBJ2-3|TRBV5-1|NA|NA
CASSLGQTTDTQYF
TGCGCCAGCAGCTTGGGTCAGACAACAGATACGCAGTATTTT
>TRBJ1-6|TRBV11-2|few|TRBD1
CASSRPWDSYNSPLHF
TGTGCCAGCAGCCGCCCCTGGGACAGCTATAATTCACCCCTCCACTTT
>TRBJ2-7|TRBV11-2|few|NA
CASSLGPGVFEQYF
TGTGCCAGCAGCTTGGGGCCAGGGGTTTTCGAGCAGTACTTC
>TRBJ2-1|TRBV5-6|once|TRBD2
CASSILAVEQFF
TGTGCCAGCAGCATACTAGCGGTTGAGCAGTTCTTC
>TRBJ2-1|TRBV6-6|NA|TRBD2
CASSSLAGNFYNEQFF
TGTGCCAGCAGTTCTCTAGCGGGGAACTTCTACAATGAGCAGTTCTTC
>TRBJ2-3|TRBV2|NA|TRBD2
CASSEGTSPTDTQYF
TGTGCCAGCAGTGAAGGGACTAGCCCCACAGATACGCAGTATTTT
>TRBJ1-5|TRBV30|NA|TRBD1
CAWSLGQGAAQPQHF
TGTGCCTGGAGTCTGGGACAGGGGGCAGCTCAGCCCCAGCATTTT
>TRBJ1-1|TRBV4-3|NA|NA
CASSQEEGAFDTEAFF
TGCGCCAGCAGCCAAGAGGAAGGGGCTTTTGACACTGAAGCTTTCTTT
>TRBJ2-3|TRBV9|NA|TRBD1
CASSEGQEQDTQYF
TGTGCCAGCAGCGAAGGACAGGAGCAAGATACGCAGTATTTT
>TRBJ1-1|TRBV29-1|NA|NA
CSVQGLFNTEAFF
TGCAGCGTTCAGGGATTATTCAACACTGAAGCTTTCTTT
>TRBJ2-1|TRBV11-2|NA|NA
CASSLVRGISYNEQFF
TGTGCCAGCAGCTTAGTGCGGGGTATTTCCTACAATGAGCAGTTCTTC
>TRBJ1-1|TRBV15|NA|TRBD1
CATSSPFTGTVNTEAFF
TGTGCCACCAGCAGCCCTTTCACCGGGACAGTGAACACTGAAGCTTTCTTT
>TRBJ1-2|TRBV2|once|TRBD1
CASTTTARGERNGYTF
TGTGCCAGCACAACGACGGCCAGGGGGGAGCGAAATGGCTACACCTTC
>TRBJ2-3|TRBV5-1|NA|TRBD2
CASSLEREADTQYF
TGCGCCAGCAGCTTGGAACGGGAGGCGGATACGCAGTATTTT
>TRBJ2-3|TRBV4-2|NA|TRBD2
CASSRGTSGGVADTQYF
TGTGCCAGCAGCCGCGGGACTAGCGGAGGGGTAGCAGATACGCAGTATTTT
>TRBJ1-6|TRBV11-2|NA|NA
CASSPETGFNSPLHF
TGTGCCAGCAGCCCGGAAACAGGGTTTAATTCACCCCTCCACTTT
>TRBJ2-7|TRBV7-3|NA|TRBD2
CASSLASGLSYEQYF
TGTGCCAGCAGCTTAGCTAGCGGTCTCTCCTACGAGCAGTACTTC
>TRBJ2-5|TRBV6-6|NA|TRBD1
CASSSTGGETQYF
TGTGCCAGCAGTTCGACAGGGGGAGAGACCCAGTACTTC
>TRBJ2-7|TRBV28|NA|NA
CASSLLSGRGVYEQYF
TGTGCCAGCAGTCTACTGAGCGGGCGGGGTGTCTACGAGCAGTACTTC
>TRBJ1-2|TRBV5-6|NA|NA
CASSLAGGQDYGYTF
TGTGCCAGCAGCTTGGCCGGAGGGCAAGACTATGGCTACACCTTC
>TRBJ2-1|TRBV9|NA|NA
CASSSRRGEQFF
TGTGCCAGCAGCTCCCGTAGGGGTGAGCAGTTCTTC
>TRBJ2-1|TRBV5-6|NA|TRBD2
CASSLRKLAGVEQFF
TGTGCCAGCAGCTTGAGAAAACTAGCGGGAGTTGAGCAGTTCTTC